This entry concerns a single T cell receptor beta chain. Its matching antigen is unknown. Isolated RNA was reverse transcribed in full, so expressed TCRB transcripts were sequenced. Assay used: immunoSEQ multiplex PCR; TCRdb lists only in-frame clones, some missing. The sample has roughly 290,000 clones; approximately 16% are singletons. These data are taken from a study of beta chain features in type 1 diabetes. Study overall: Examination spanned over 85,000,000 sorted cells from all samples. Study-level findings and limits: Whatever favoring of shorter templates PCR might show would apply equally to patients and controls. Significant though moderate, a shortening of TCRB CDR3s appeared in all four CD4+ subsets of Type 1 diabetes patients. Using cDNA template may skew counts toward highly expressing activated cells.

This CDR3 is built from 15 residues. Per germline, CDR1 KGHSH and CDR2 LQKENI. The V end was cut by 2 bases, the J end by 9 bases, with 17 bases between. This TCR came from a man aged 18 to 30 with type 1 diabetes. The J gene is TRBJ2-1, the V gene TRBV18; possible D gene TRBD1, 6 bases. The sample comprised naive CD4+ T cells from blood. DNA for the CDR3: TGTGCCAGCTCACCAAGGACAGTGGACGTTAGTGAGCAGTTCTTC. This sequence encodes CASSPRTVDVSEQFF.